This note documents a single TCR beta chain sequence. This clone has just a few counts. The clone's antigen remains unknown. The input lacks base qualities; no much larger clone sits a single base away. In the ViraFEST assay, PBMC were stimulated with viral peptide pools, and TCR sequencing was then used to find antigen-specific CD4+ T cell clonotypes based on their expansion. After about 10 days of culture, CD4+ T cells were isolated with the EasySep CD4+ T cell isolation kit. Participants received two doses of either the BNT162b2 or the mRNA-1273 mRNA SARS-CoV-2 vaccine. None of the healthy vaccine recipients had a prior SARS-CoV-2 infection, which was confirmed by nucleocapsid antibody tests that came back negative both before and after vaccination. Approximately 2 million PBMC per well were cultured with approximately 10 ug/ml peptides in IMDM containing about 5% human AB serum, about 9.7 IU/ml IL-2 and gentamicin. On days 3 and 7, half of the culture medium was replaced with fresh IL-2-containing medium. Unless otherwise noted, each peptide stimulation condition was cultured in triplicate wells. PBMC were separated from whole blood using Ficoll-Paque Plus gradient centrifugation and were then either cryopreserved at -140C or used fresh. The overlapping peptide pools covered the spike proteins of SARS-CoV-2 as well as those of the common cold coronaviruses HCoV-NL63, HCoV-OC43 and HCoV-229E. Genomic DNA was extracted from cultured CD4+ T cells with the QIAamp micro DNA kit.

Receptor libraries were prepared by the immunoSEQ multiplex PCR assay. DNA from the CD4+ T cells that had been cultured and isolated underwent TCR beta CDR3 sequencing. Turning to the authors' computational methods: Non-productive TCR sequences were discarded, and reads were trimmed to the CDR3 region, with only CDR3s of 7 or more amino acids retained. The MANAFEST web app was used to pick out antigen-specific clonotypes by comparing their expansion in peptide wells with that in reference cultures. To be called positive, a clone needed expansion at FDR<0.05 compared with the reference and with all other wells, an odds ratio greater than 5, and a frequency greater than 0.1% in two replicate wells. A clonotype was called cross-reactive if it was significantly expanded both in SARS-CoV-2 spike wells and in at least one common cold coronavirus spike condition. CDR3 similarity was assessed by Levenshtein distance using the stringdist R package, and unrooted trees were constructed with ape in R 3.6.1. As stored in TCRdb, this immuneACCESS dataset retains in-frame rearrangements with V and J assigned. A fraction of the clones does not appear; measured against another copy, unresolved V genes explain less than half of the discrepancy, and the remainder lacks a known reason. V and J calls and clone size are as listed in that table; D and trimming were resolved from the DNA. The sample has over 50,000 clones on record, about three quarters of them singletons. The ten largest clones capture around 1.2% of the sample.

Its CDR3 holds 13 amino acids, cysteine through phenylalanine. Only the CDR3 region is kept as DNA, spanning 39 bases read in frame from base 1. The junction carries 10 bases between V and J, which are trimmed by 2 bases and 8 bases respectively. Based on the germline V gene, the CDR1 and CDR2 sequences are SGHAT and FQNNGV. This specimen belongs to a study of vaccination effects on CD4 cells after COVID-19 (dated by TCRdb to between 2021 and 2022). Study-wide context: Post-vaccine samples across the study were collected a median of 72 days after the second dose, with a range of 14 to 241. SARS-CoV-2 spike-specific CD4+ TCR repertoires from before and after mRNA vaccination were compared in COVID-19 convalescent patients and in infection-naive vaccine recipients. Altogether, around eleven COVID-19 convalescent patients and 4 SARS-CoV-2-naive healthy vaccine recipients made up the full study. Cultures from other donors in the study were sequenced using the Oncomine TCR Beta short-read assay on an Illumina iSeq 100. Here is what the overall study found, with its caveats: Among healthy vaccine recipients, nearly all vaccine-induced clones were SARS-CoV-2 mono-reactive, and just 1 of 255 was cross-reactive with common cold coronaviruses. Both infection-induced and vaccine-induced clones contracted markedly at late post-vaccination timepoints, which is consistent with waning T cell responses. The study was limited by a small number of convalescent patients and lacked early post-infection timepoints.

The rearrangement combines TRBV11-2 with TRBJ1-5; the D gene is not confidently resolved. Sequenced material: CD4+ T cells from PBMCs cultured with HCoV-229E spike peptides, taken after COVID-19 vaccination. What the cell subset or site label conveys for this sample: HCoV-229E spike overlapping peptide pool stimulation. This TCR derives from a human donor who received a COVID-19 vaccine. The DNA is as follows: TGTGCCAGCAGCTTATCCCCCTTAGAGCCCCAGCATTTT. Protein translation: CASSLSPLEPQHF.